This TCR beta chain is from a study of post-analysis software for immune sequencing data. The germline gives CDR1 SGHRS, CDR2 YFSETQ. The CDR3 loop spans 14 amino acids. V was shortened by 0 bases and J by 0 bases, with 6 bases between the two germline ends. This clonotype was counted many times. What it binds is unknown. Whole-study findings and limits: Controls showed lower frequencies than patients for 5 or 6 TRBV segments, and TRBV5-6, TRBV5-1 and TRBV20-1 were among these. The study found significantly lower normalized Chao1 diversity in multiple sclerosis patients than in controls. Samples sharing a preparation batch grouped tightly together when assessed by F measure.

cDNA libraries for TCR beta contained unique molecular identifiers. With about 0.95 to 10 million T cells as the source, 450,000 to 600,000 cDNA molecules resulted. MiXCR was run by TCRdb on the PCR reads, yielding one entry per CDR3 protein. This sample has over 150,000 distinct CDR3 sequences, with approximately 31% found just once. J is TRBJ1-1 and V is TRBV5-1; D remains ambiguous. Sequenced sample: blood. This sequence was found in a girl aged 5-17 years with multiple sclerosis. CDR3 nucleotides: TGCGCCAGCAGCTTGGTTGACCTGAACACTGAAGCTTTCTTT. It encodes CASSLVDLNTEAFF.